This T cell receptor beta chain was identified during a study of T cell responses to AZD1222 COVID-19 vaccine (TCRdb year 2021). Regarding the research as a whole: AZD1222 recipients with second doses at about 4 weeks or about 12 weeks were pooled, because spike-specific TCR depth and breadth did not differ between schedules. A total of 230 or so trial participants underwent TCR sequencing, of whom approximately 210 received two doses of AZD1222 and around 25 received two doses of the MenACWY control vaccine. Trial participants were enrolled by age into 18-55, 56-69 and 70-plus year subgroups, with about 150, 28 and 57 TCR-sequenced participants respectively. On the study overall, not on this receptor specifically: Because no day 14 peak-response samples were available, repertoires were characterized only after the peak T cell response. After two AZD1222 doses, both the breadth and the depth of spike-specific TCRs were significantly higher than at day 0 and than in MenACWY recipients. Conclusions about previously exposed vaccinees are limited because only six or seven AZD1222 recipients were SARS-CoV-2 seropositive at baseline. Epitopes outside the regions mutated in the B.1.351 and B.1.1.7 variants were reportedly recognized by nearly half of the unique spike-specific TCRs. In the small 56-69-year group, the increase in depth fell short of significance, most likely because of low power. Most participants were white British and females outnumbered males, and the authors suggested that clonal diversity may have been underestimated. Vaccine-associated CD4 TCRs spanned the whole spike protein, with dominant responses in regions 160-218 and 743-854.

The junction carries 4 bases between V and J, which are trimmed by 7 bases and 0 bases respectively. The CDR3 covers 12 residues, taking in both the cysteine and the phenylalanine. Only the CDR3 part of the read is kept: 36 bases, read in frame from the first base. Taken from the germline V gene (reference sequence), the CDR1 and CDR2 loops are MNHEY and SMNVEV. On this clone itself: No cognate antigen has been identified for it. Base qualities are not at hand, and no much larger clone is one base apart.

Per the publication, the time point label means: baseline before first vaccination. Vaccinee samples were obtained from the UK trials COV001 and COV002, which included a single-blind randomized controlled phase 2/3 trial of AZD1222 (ChAdOx1 nCoV-19) in healthy adults. Trial participant PBMC samples were collected at day 0 and day 28 after the second dose for TCRbeta chain sequencing. The CDR3 regions of human TCRbeta chains were analyzed by immunosequencing. From the authors' description of their analysis: Repertoire TCRs were matched against a reference library of SARS-CoV-2-specific TCRs generated with the MIRA antigen-specificity platform. Breadth was defined as the fraction of unique TCRs that were SARS-CoV-2-associated. Depth was defined as the fraction of total T cells that were SARS-CoV-2-associated. Using the MIRA data, every spike-specific TCR was mapped to the spike region that the TCR reacted to and assigned to either a CD4 or a CD8 class. Log10-transformed breadth and depth values were compared by one-way ANOVA with Sidak's multiple comparisons tests. Here the immuneACCESS table is served through TCRdb, limited to in-frame sequences with V and J called. Missing clones are a known gap in these copies; in checked studies unresolved V genes cover under half, and the rest lacks a known reason. V and J calls and clone size are given by that table; D and trimming were obtained from the DNA. The sample data list 65,000 to 80,000 clones, and 87% of these were observed just once. The ten biggest clones cover 24% of the sample.

The V and J genes are TRBV27 and TRBJ1-3; the D gene cannot be named for sure. Sequencing was performed on peripheral blood, taken on day 0 of AZD1222 vaccination. The sequence came from an adult in good health. This receptor carries the CDR3 CASMGSGNTIYF. The DNA reads as follows: TGTGCCAGCATGGGCTCTGGAAACACCATATATTTT.